The 22 T cell receptor beta chains in this list originate from one sample, sequenced in a study of breast tumors, draining lymph nodes, adjacent tissues. One entry per CDR3 protein results from TCRdb running MiXCR on the multiplex PCR reads. The sample yields approximately 210,000 distinct CDR3 sequences, under 40% seen once. The lymph nodes were axillary draining lymph nodes from breast cancer patients. The sequencing sample was made of axillary lymph node tissue. The receptors were gathered from a female donor with breast cancer. Some clones in this sample may be carry-over from other donors' samples.

In its sample, this clonotype was seen many times. This chain uses TRBV19 with TRBJ2-3, with 12 nucleotides matching TRBD2. Germline V gene data show CDR1 as LNHDA and CDR2 as SQIVND (reference sequence). The CDR3 is made up of 15 amino acids. V was clipped by 3 bases and J by 6 bases; unmatched bases: 4. CDR3 sequence (DNA): TGTGCCAGTAGTATGCTAGCGGGGGGGCACGATACGCAGTATTTT. Translating it yields CASSMLAGGHDTQYF.

To note about this clonotype: This is likely a read error, given that the CDR3 carries no conserved phenylalanine or tryptophan at its end. It is unclear where the CDR3 begins or ends on the DNA, so no DNA is shown, and the CDR3 is as TCRdb lists it. This chain uses TRBV10-2 with TRBJ1-3. Counting both end residues, the CDR3 totals 11 amino acids. The germline CDR1 and CDR2 sequences are WSHSY and SAAADI. The CDR3 is CASSGRSGTNT.

This clonotype has at least ten counts. The chain recombines TRBV20-1 with TRBJ2-3; tentatively, D is TRBD2 (5 bases). The CDR3 is made up of 14 amino acids. Germline V gives CDR1 DFQATT, CDR2 SNEGSKA (reference sequence). V was cut by 5 bases and J by 2 bases, with 14 bases left in between. DNA for the CDR3: TGCAGTGCTTCAGGACTTCCCCCCACAGATACGCAGTATTTT. The encoded protein is CSASGLPPTDTQYF.

A note on this clonotype: A clone one base away is much larger, so this may be a read error. This chain uses TRBV7-9 with TRBJ2-1; TRBD1 matches at 7 bases. CDR1 is SEHNR and CDR2 is FQNEAQ in the germline V gene (reference sequence). There are 17 residues in the CDR3. DNA of the CDR3: TGTGCCAGCAGCCCCCGTCCGGGACAGAGCTCCTACAATCAGCAGTTCTTC. Its protein is CASSPRPGQSSYNQQFF.

This chain joins TRBV24-1 and TRBJ2-1, with 8 positions matching TRBD1. CDR1 KGHDR and CDR2 SFDVKD come from the germline V gene. The V and J ends lost 5 bases and 8 bases, in that order; junction bases with no gene match: 10. This CDR3 region has 15 residues. DNA for the CDR3: TGTGCCACCAGTGCCCTAGGACAGGGAGCCGATGAGCAGTTCTTC. This gives the protein CATSALGQGADEQFF.

The CDR3 loop is CASSFGGGGNNEQFF. The CDR3 nucleotides read TGTGCCAGCAGTTTCGGGGGCGGGGGAAACAATGAGCAGTTCTTC. The chain combines TRBV12-3 or TRBV12-4 with TRBJ2-1, with a weak D call TRBD2 (7 bases). V lost 3 bases, J lost 5 bases, and 14 bases lay in between. The CDR3 covers 15 residues.

This chain links TRBV20-1 with TRBJ2-1, with 8 bases identical to TRBD2. This CDR3 comprises 16 residues. Per germline, CDR1 DFQATT and CDR2 SNEGSKA (reference sequence). With V trimmed by 2 bases and J by 9 bases, 15 bases remained unmatched. The CDR3: CSARSLSGSAFSEQFF. CDR3 in DNA: TGCAGTGCTAGATCCCTCAGCGGGAGCGCCTTTAGTGAGCAGTTCTTC.

This clonotype showed up just a few times. A junction boundary mismatches the germline segment, possibly from a read error. The chain's CDR3 is CAISGTGNGANVLTF. In nucleotides, the CDR3 is TGTGCCATCAGTGGGACAGGGAATGGGGCCAACGTCCTGACTTTC. The rearrangement links TRBV6-1 to TRBJ2-6; 9 bases align to TRBD1. CDR3 size: 15 residues. Germline values: CDR1 MNHNS, CDR2 SASEGT.

This clonotype has only a few counts. The V call is TRBV11-2, the J call TRBJ1-4; a weak D match, TRBD1 (5 bases). This CDR3 region has 20 residues. Germline V gene data show CDR1 as SGHAT and CDR2 as FQNNGV. Trimming removed 5 bases from V and 0 bases from J, with 25 bases in between. The CDR3 coding sequence is TGTGCCAGCAGCCCGAGTCGTTGGTTTTTGAGGGGAGCAACTAATGAAAAACTGTTTTTT. It translates to CASSPSRWFLRGATNEKLFF.

This clonotype is a singleton in its sample. A much larger clone sits a single nucleotide away, making a read error possible. This chain uses TRBV5-4 with TRBJ2-5; 13 bases line up with TRBD2. Germline V gives CDR1 SGHNT, CDR2 YYREEE (reference sequence). The CDR3 contains 16 residues. The CDR3, as DNA: TGTGCCGGCAGCTTCTGGACTAGCGGGAGATTTGAGACCCAGTACTTC. Translated: CAGSFWTSGRFETQYF.

This clonotype is labeled as medium-sized (0.01 to 0.1%). The gene calls are TRBV20-1 and TRBJ1-5; maybe TRBD1 (5 bases). Germline assignment: CDR1 DFQATT and CDR2 SNEGSKA (reference sequence). The CDR3 has 13 residues. V lost 0 bases, J lost 3 bases, and 6 bases lay in between. CDR3 protein: CSAREGTNQPQHF. The CDR3 region has the DNA TGCAGTGCTAGAGAGGGGACCAATCAGCCCCAGCATTTT.

The sample holds one count of this clonotype. The chain combines TRBV11-2 with TRBJ2-3; TRBD2 matches 12 bases. Trimming took 5 bases from V and 3 from J; bases not matched to a gene: 6. CDR3 length: 16 residues. Germline V gene data show CDR1 as SGHAT and CDR2 as FQNNGV. CDR3 in DNA: TGTGCCAGCAGCCTAGCGGGGGGGCGAGTAACAGATACGCAGTATTTT. Translating gives CASSLAGGRVTDTQYF.

As regards this clonotype: An end of the junction differs from the germline gene, which may be a read error. The J gene is TRBJ2-2, the V gene TRBV11-3; D may be TRBD1 (5 bases). Germline CDR1 and CDR2: SGHNT and YENEEA. The CDR3 runs to 16 residues. The CDR3 protein is CASSLDTRVGTGELFF. The CDR3, as DNA: TGTGCCAGCAGCCTAGATACCAGGGTGGGCACCGGGGAGCTGTTTTTT.

In its sample, this clonotype was seen once. The genes are TRBV9 and TRBJ2-6; D might be TRBD2 (5 bases). This CDR3 spans 17 amino acids. Trimming took 0 bases from V and 0 from J, leaving 10 bases between them. CDR1 is SGDLS and CDR2 is YYNGEE in the germline V gene. CDR3 nucleotides: TGTGCCAGCAGCGTAGGTTCCGGGAACTCTGGGGCCAACGTCCTGACTTTC. Its translation is CASSVGSGNSGANVLTF.

This clonotype occurred many times. V usage is TRBV7-9 and J usage is TRBJ1-2; D ambiguous. The CDR3 runs to 15 residues. CDR1 and CDR2 (germline): SEHNR, FQNEAQ (reference sequence). V was pared by 1 base and J by 8 bases, with 17 bases between. The CDR3 DNA follows: TGTGCCAGCAGCTTAGGCCCAGGTGATACTCCGGGCTACACCTTC. This translates into CASSLGPGDTPGYTF.

At least ten counts were recorded for this clonotype. The chain employs TRBV10-3 and TRBJ2-1, with 12 bases that match TRBD2. Trimming removed 6 bases from V and 4 bases from J; junction bases left unmatched: 13. The CDR3 has 18 residues. CDR1 and CDR2 from the germline V gene are ENHRY and SYGVKD. CDR3 in DNA: TGTGCCATCAGCTTGACTAGCGGGGGACAACCTTCTTACAATGAGCAGTTCTTC. Protein sequence: CAISLTSGGQPSYNEQFF.

This clonotype came up many times. The chain carries TRBV7-9 and TRBJ1-4; D uncertain. Trimming cost V 0 bases and J 0 bases, with 11 bases left between them. CDR3 length: 17 residues. The germline V gene encodes CDR1 SEHNR and CDR2 FQNEAQ (reference sequence). The CDR3 here is CASSLALGITTNEKLFF. In nucleotides, the CDR3 is TGTGCCAGCAGCTTAGCGCTGGGGATCACAACTAATGAAAAACTGTTTTTT.

This clonotype was seen at least ten times. The rearrangement uses TRBV12-3 or TRBV12-4 and TRBJ2-3; 14 bases are a match to TRBD2. This CDR3 is built from 16 residues. After removal of 5 bases from V and 5 bases from J, the junction contained 6 bases not matched to a gene. Written as DNA, the CDR3 is TGTGCCAGCAGTCCACTGGGACTAGCGGGAGAAGATACGCAGTATTTT. Protein sequence: CASSPLGLAGEDTQYF.

This clonotype occurred a few times. The chain links TRBV12-3 or TRBV12-4 to TRBJ2-5, with D possibly matching TRBD1 (5 bases). CDR3 length: 13 residues. V lost 4 bases, J lost 2 bases, and 8 bases lay in between. CDR3 bases: TGTGCCAGCAGTTACAGGTGTCAAGAGACCCAGTACTTC. It yields the protein CASSYRCQETQYF.

This clonotype was recorded at least ten times. The J gene is TRBJ1-4, the V gene TRBV25-1; tentatively, D is TRBD1 (5 bases). Germline lookup yields CDR1 MGHDK and CDR2 SYGVNS. Trimming removed 1 base from V and 4 bases from J, with 10 bases in between. The CDR3 consists of 15 residues. CDR3 nucleotides: TGTGCCAGCAGTGAATTGGGGCCAATTAATGAAAAACTGTTTTTT. Protein sequence: CASSELGPINEKLFF.

This clonotype was observed many times. This chain uses TRBV12-3 or TRBV12-4 with TRBJ2-2; weak D call: TRBD1 (5 bases). The CDR3 spans 15 residues. V was shortened by 1 base and J by 4 bases, with 10 bases between the two germline ends. The DNA for the CDR3 is TGTGCCAGCAGTTTAGACAGGACCTTCACCGGGGAGCTGTTTTTT. This translates into CASSLDRTFTGELFF.

V gene TRBV2 combines with J gene TRBJ2-7; D is unresolved. Trimming took off 3 bases at V and 4 bases at J, with 7 bases between the two ends. The length of the CDR3 is 12 residues. CDR1 and CDR2 (germline): SNHLY, FYNNEI. The CDR3 sequence is CASSDRPYEQYF. The CDR3 DNA reads TGTGCCAGCAGTGACAGACCTTACGAGCAGTACTTC.